The entry that follows covers one TCR beta chain sequence. The protocol was immunoSEQ multiplex PCR, while the TCRdb copy is restricted to in-frame clones and leaves out a portion. Seen here are 150,000 to 180,000 clones, about 94% observed once, and the top ten hold approximately 6%. Germline-derived CDR1 and CDR2 are GTSNPN and SVGIG (reference sequence). The V end was cut by 2 bases, the J end by 4 bases, with 11 bases between. This CDR3 is 13 amino acids long. The sample comes from a study of control samples from healthy donors and cancer patients. The receptor was derived from a middle-aged man in good health. The genes are TRBV30 and TRBJ1-1; D is ambiguous. Material: blood. CDR3 region: CAWSKPFGTEAFF. The CDR3 nucleotides read TGTGCCTGGAGTAAGCCTTTTGGCACTGAAGCTTTCTTT.